The 9 T cell receptor beta chains presented below share a single source sample, sequenced in a study of shared clonotypes between healthy human individuals. TCRdb keeps only in-frame clones here, not all; method: immunoSEQ multiplex PCR. This sample has 2.3 million or so clones, with roughly 93% found just once. What was sequenced was naive CD4+ T cells from PBMCs. Subset reported: CD45RA+ positively selected. These receptor sequences come from a young man in good health. Some clones in this sample may be carry-over from other donors' samples.

The chain employs TRBV30 and TRBJ2-5, with 12 bases aligning to TRBD1. V lost 3 bases, J lost 14 bases, and 4 bases stayed unmatched. This CDR3 is built from 11 residues. Germline V gene sequence: CDR1 GTSNPN, CDR2 SVGIG (reference sequence). In DNA form, the CDR3 reads TGTGCCTGGAGGGGGACAGGGGGCTATTACTTC. Translation: CAWRGTGGYYF.

This chain connects TRBV28 to TRBJ2-1; 7 nucleotides align to TRBD1. Losses at the gene ends were 11 bases for V and 6 bases for J; bases not matched to a gene: 10. The germline V gene encodes CDR1 MDHEN and CDR2 SYDVKM. The CDR3 extends over 13 amino acids. CDR3 nucleotide sequence: TGTGCCGGAGGACAGGCGTCTCCCAATGAGCAGTTCTTC. Protein: CAGGQASPNEQFF.

J is TRBJ1-3 and V is TRBV2; 9 nucleotides agree with TRBD1. The length of the CDR3 is 16 residues. J gave up 4 bases and V 4 bases, and 8 bases lay outside the gene matches. Germline lookup yields CDR1 SNHLY and CDR2 FYNNEI. CDR3 nucleotide sequence: TGTGCCAGCAGTGGATCCCGACAGGGGGGCGGAAACACCATATATTTT. It encodes CASSGSRQGGGNTIYF.

V and J are TRBV12-5 and TRBJ2-2, with 9 bases matching TRBD1. From germline, CDR1 is LGHNT and CDR2 FRNRAP. CDR3 length: 16 residues. The J segment lost 2 bases and the V segment lost 6 bases, leaving 7 bases of the junction unmatched. CDR3 nucleotide sequence: TGTGCTAGTGGCCTAACAGGGGGCAGAAACACCGGGGAGCTGTTTTTT. Translation: CASGLTGGRNTGELFF. Combining the CDR3 with reference TRBV12-5 and TRBJ2-2 gives the whole variable domain DARVTQTPRHKVTEMGQEVTMRCQPILGHNTVFWYRQTMMQGLELLAYFRNRAPLDDSGMPKDRFSAEMPDATLATLKIQPSEPRDSAVYFCASGLTGGRNTGELFFGEGSRLTVL.

The V call is TRBV2, the J call TRBJ1-2; 8 bases line up with TRBD1. CDR1 and CDR2 (germline): SNHLY, FYNNEI. This CDR3 is 14 amino acids long. V shed 5 bases, J shed 8 bases, and the junction held 10 bases outside the gene matches. CDR3 nucleotides: TGTGCCAGCAGTTTGTTGGACAGGGAGGGCGGCTACACCTTC. This translates into CASSLLDREGGYTF.

J is TRBJ1-2 and V is TRBV14; D may be TRBD1 (5 bases). The length of the CDR3 is 15 residues. Trimming removed 5 bases at V and 1 base at J, with 14 bases between. The germline V gene has CDR1 SGHDN and CDR2 FVKESK. CDR3 loop: CASSWGDWSNYGYTF. For the CDR3, the DNA is TGTGCCAGCAGCTGGGGGGACTGGAGTAACTATGGCTACACCTTC.

The table lists this clone with a count of one. This rearrangement joins TRBV23-1 to TRBJ1-5; D call uncertain. TRBV23-1 is an ORF, and what it does is uncertain. This CDR3 has 17 amino acids. With 0 bases removed from V and 0 bases from J, the gap between germline ends came to 12 bases. CDR3 residues: CASSQSARELSNQPQHF. CDR3 DNA sequence: TGCGCCAGCAGTCAATCGGCGAGGGAACTTAGCAATCAGCCCCAGCATTTT.

This rearrangement joins TRBV6-5 to TRBJ2-5; 7 bases align to TRBD1. Germline-derived CDR1 and CDR2 are MNHEY and SVGAGI. The J segment lost 5 bases and the V segment lost 0 bases, leaving 9 bases of the junction unmatched. The CDR3 totals 16 residues. The CDR3 DNA follows: TGTGCCAGCAGTTACTCGAAACAGGGGAGAGGGGAGACCCAGTACTTC. Translation gives CASSYSKQGRGETQYF.

The V and J genes are TRBV19 and TRBJ2-5, with TRBD1 as a possible D gene (6 bases). Trimming removed 4 bases at V and 4 bases at J, with 16 bases between. CDR3 size: 15 residues. Germline assignment: CDR1 LNHDA and CDR2 SQIVND (reference sequence). Written as DNA, the CDR3 is TGTGCCAGTAGTAGGCGACAGGATCCCCCAGAGACCCAGTACTTC. Translating it yields CASSRRQDPPETQYF. Combining the CDR3 with reference TRBV19 and TRBJ2-5 gives the whole variable domain DGGITQSPKYLFRKEGQNVTLSCEQNLNHDAMYWYRQDPGQGLRLIYYSQIVNDFQKGDIAEGYSVSREKKESFPLTVTSAQKNPTAFYLCASSRRQDPPETQYFGPGTRLLVL.